The 14 T cell receptor beta chains given below trace back to one sample, sequenced in a study of T cell responses to AZD1222 COVID-19 vaccine. Data came from immunoSEQ multiplex PCR; TCRdb stores just in-frame clones and leaves some out. The sample has tens of thousands of clones, around 87% seen once; the top ten hold 12%. Sequences were derived from peripheral blood, sampled 28 days after the second AZD1222 dose. The receptors were sampled from an adult who received the AZD1222 COVID-19 vaccine.

This sequence joins TRBV13 and TRBJ2-7; TRBD1 is a possible D gene (6 bases). Trimming removed 5 bases at V and 1 base at J, with 27 bases between. This CDR3 region has 19 residues. CDR1 is PRHDT and CDR2 is FYEKMQ in the germline V gene (reference sequence). This CDR3 reads CASSGPDSAKWAGSYEQYF. The CDR3 coding sequence is TGTGCCAGCAGCGGCCCGGACAGCGCCAAGTGGGCCGGGTCCTACGAGCAGTACTTC. The entire variable domain, with the rest obtained from reference TRBV13 and TRBJ2-7, is as follows: AAGVIQSPRHLIKEKRETATLKCYPIPRHDTVYWYQQGPGQDPQFLISFYEKMQSDKGSIPDRFSAQQFSDYHSELNMSSLELGDSALYFCASSGPDSAKWAGSYEQYFGPGTRLTVT.

The V gene is TRBV6-5, the J gene TRBJ2-7; D gene unclear. The V end lost 11 bases, the J end lost 3 bases, and 11 bases lay between the germline ends. The CDR3 consists of 11 residues. The germline V gene has CDR1 MNHEY and CDR2 SVGAGI. The chain's CDR3 is CASTLLYEQYF. CDR3 in DNA: TGTGCCTCCACCCTCCTCTACGAGCAGTACTTC.

There are a few counts of this clone. This chain connects TRBV5-1 to TRBJ2-2, with D possibly matching TRBD1 (5 bases). Deletions cut 3 bases from V and 4 bases from J, with 13 bases between. The CDR3 is 15 residues long. Germline lookup yields CDR1 SGHRS and CDR2 YFSETQ. CDR3 residues: CASSWVTGATGELFF. CDR3 DNA sequence: TGCGCCAGCAGCTGGGTAACAGGTGCCACCGGGGAGCTGTTTTTT. Variable domain in full (rest from reference TRBV5-1 and TRBJ2-2): KAGVTQTPRYLIKTRGQQVTLSCSPISGHRSVSWYQQTPGQGLQFLFEYFSETQRNKGNFPGRFSGRQFSNSRSEMNVSTLELGDSALYLCASSWVTGATGELFFGEGSRLTVL.

V usage is TRBV15 and J usage is TRBJ1-2; 11 bases match TRBD1. The CDR3 has 16 residues. Trimming took 0 bases from V and 7 from J; bases not matched to a gene: 7. Germline lookup yields CDR1 LNHNV and CDR2 YYDKDF (reference sequence). CDR3 DNA: TGTGCCACCAGCAGAGATCTCGGACAGGGGGCGCTTGGCTACACCTTC. This gives the protein CATSRDLGQGALGYTF. Filled out from reference TRBV15 and TRBJ1-2, the complete variable domain reads DAMVIQNPRYQVTQFGKPVTLSCSQTLNHNVMYWYQQKSSQAPKLLFHYYDKDFNNEADTPDNFQSRRPNTSFCFLDIRSPGLGDTAMYLCATSRDLGQGALGYTFGSGTRLTVV.

The genes are TRBV7-2 and TRBJ1-6; unclear D gene. Trimming shortened V by 5 bases and J by 7 bases, and 24 bases separated the two germline ends. Germline lookup yields CDR1 SGHTA and CDR2 FQGNSA. CDR3 length: 18 amino acids. The CDR3 bases are TGTGCCAGCAGCGACGCCCCCCAGACTACCCCGGGGAATTCACCCCTCCACTTT. This codes for CASSDAPQTTPGNSPLHF.

V is TRBV12-5 and J is TRBJ1-2; D perhaps matches TRBD1 (5 bases). Germline V gene sequence: CDR1 LGHNT, CDR2 FRNRAP. The V gene lost 7 bases and the J gene lost 5 bases, with 17 bases spanning the gap. The CDR3 is 14 amino acids. CDR3 sequence: CASAKDTPGYGYTF. In DNA, the CDR3 is TGTGCTAGTGCCAAGGACACCCCAGGTTATGGCTACACCTTC. The full variable domain, with the rest looked up from reference TRBV12-5 and TRBJ1-2, is DARVTQTPRHKVTEMGQEVTMRCQPILGHNTVFWYRQTMMQGLELLAYFRNRAPLDDSGMPKDRFSAEMPDATLATLKIQPSEPRDSAVYFCASAKDTPGYGYTFGSGTRLTVV.

The chain couples TRBV6-5 to TRBJ1-1; 9 bases are a match to TRBD1. CDR1 is MNHEY and CDR2 is SVGAGI in the germline V gene. The CDR3 contains 15 residues. The J segment lost 5 bases and the V segment lost 2 bases, leaving 6 bases of the junction unmatched. The CDR3 nucleotides read TGTGCCAGCAGTTACCCCGGACAGGGGATTACTGAAGCTTTCTTT. Translation gives CASSYPGQGITEAFF.

The V gene is TRBV6-5, the J gene TRBJ1-3; possible D gene TRBD1, 5 bases. The CDR3 is 14 amino acids. Germline lookup yields CDR1 MNHEY and CDR2 SVGAGI. V lost 6 bases, J lost 1 base, and 10 bases lay in between. CDR3 sequence reads: CASRGVPSGNTIYF. CDR3 bases: TGTGCCAGCAGGGGGGTCCCGTCTGGAAACACCATATATTTT.

The chain has TRBV24-1 and TRBJ2-2; perhaps TRBD1 as D (5 bases). The CDR3 is 14 residues long. Germline-derived CDR1 and CDR2 are KGHDR and SFDVKD. The V end was cut by 5 bases, the J end by 1 base, with 7 bases between. The CDR3 loop is CATSGQGNTGELFF. The CDR3 DNA reads as TGTGCCACCAGTGGTCAGGGGAACACCGGGGAGCTGTTTTTT.

This CDR3 reads CASSDRAYSNQPQHF. The CDR3 DNA reads as TGTGCCAGCAGTGATCGGGCTTATAGCAATCAGCCCCAGCATTTT. The chain recombines TRBV2 with TRBJ1-5; D is undetermined. The CDR3 is made up of 15 amino acids. Germline assignment: CDR1 SNHLY and CDR2 FYNNEI. V was pared by 3 bases and J by 0 bases, with 9 bases between.

V usage is TRBV5-6 and J usage is TRBJ2-1; D remains unclear. From germline, CDR1 is SGHDT and CDR2 YYEEEE. The CDR3 sequence is 15 residues long. Trimming removed 0 bases from V and 2 bases from J, with 9 bases in between. CDR3 sequence (DNA): TGTGCCAGCAGCTTGGGAGAAGTCGCCTACAATGAGCAGTTCTTC. It translates to CASSLGEVAYNEQFF. The whole variable domain, filled in from reference TRBV5-6 and TRBJ2-1, reads DAGVTQSPTHLIKTRGQQVTLRCSPKSGHDTVSWYQQALGQGPQFIFQYYEEEERQRGNFPDRFSGHQFPNYSSELNVNALLLGDSALYLCASSLGEVAYNEQFFGPGTRLTVL.

This clone was found once. V usage is TRBV7-9 and J usage is TRBJ2-2; D is unresolved. This CDR3 has 16 amino acids. Trimming pared 1 base from V and 0 bases from J, leaving 9 bases between. Germline loops: CDR1 SEHNR, CDR2 FQNEAQ (reference sequence). CDR3 coding DNA: TGTGCCAGCAGCTTAGGGATGGGCCCGAACACCGGGGAGCTGTTTTTT. Amino acid sequence: CASSLGMGPNTGELFF.

The rearrangement joins TRBV6-5 to TRBJ1-2, with D perhaps TRBD1 (6 bases). The CDR3 spans 14 residues. Germline loops: CDR1 MNHEY, CDR2 SVGAGI. The V end lost 0 bases, the J end lost 7 bases, and 12 bases lay between the germline ends. The DNA of the CDR3 is TGTGCCAGCAGTTACTCGAGGGGGAAGGGTGGCTACACCTTC. Protein: CASSYSRGKGGYTF.

The rearrangement links TRBV7-8 to TRBJ1-2, with 8 nucleotides matching TRBD1. CDR1 SGHVS and CDR2 FQNEAQ come from the germline V gene. This CDR3 comprises 14 residues. After removal of 4 bases from V and 8 bases from J, the junction contained 9 bases not matched to a gene. The CDR3: CASSSAGGRGGYTF. The DNA of the CDR3 is TGTGCCAGCAGCTCCGCAGGGGGCCGGGGAGGCTACACCTTC.